This T cell receptor (beta chain) stems from a study of blood T cells in healthy people across ages. Combining a sample-barcoded 5' primer with a J-beta primer mix, a second PCR ran for 7 to 11 cycles. Paired-end reads containing CDR3 totaled no fewer than 2.5 million for each sample. TCRdb redid the calling of the 5' RACE reads with MiXCR, one entry per CDR3 protein. The sample yields hundreds of thousands of distinct CDR3 sequences, about 61% seen once. This clonotype was recorded a few times. Isolated PBMCs totaled at least 6.5 million in each sample. This CDR3 is built from 15 residues. Germline assignment: CDR1 SGHTA and CDR2 FQGNSA. Trimming removed 0 bases from V and 4 bases from J, with 9 bases in between.

Sequenced input: blood. This clonotype was obtained from a man in his forties in good health. The gene calls are TRBV7-2 and TRBJ1-4; D remains unclear. The CDR3 here is CASSLASQNNEKLFF. Here the CDR3 DNA reads TGTGCCAGCAGCTTAGCTTCGCAGAATAATGAAAAACTGTTTTTT.